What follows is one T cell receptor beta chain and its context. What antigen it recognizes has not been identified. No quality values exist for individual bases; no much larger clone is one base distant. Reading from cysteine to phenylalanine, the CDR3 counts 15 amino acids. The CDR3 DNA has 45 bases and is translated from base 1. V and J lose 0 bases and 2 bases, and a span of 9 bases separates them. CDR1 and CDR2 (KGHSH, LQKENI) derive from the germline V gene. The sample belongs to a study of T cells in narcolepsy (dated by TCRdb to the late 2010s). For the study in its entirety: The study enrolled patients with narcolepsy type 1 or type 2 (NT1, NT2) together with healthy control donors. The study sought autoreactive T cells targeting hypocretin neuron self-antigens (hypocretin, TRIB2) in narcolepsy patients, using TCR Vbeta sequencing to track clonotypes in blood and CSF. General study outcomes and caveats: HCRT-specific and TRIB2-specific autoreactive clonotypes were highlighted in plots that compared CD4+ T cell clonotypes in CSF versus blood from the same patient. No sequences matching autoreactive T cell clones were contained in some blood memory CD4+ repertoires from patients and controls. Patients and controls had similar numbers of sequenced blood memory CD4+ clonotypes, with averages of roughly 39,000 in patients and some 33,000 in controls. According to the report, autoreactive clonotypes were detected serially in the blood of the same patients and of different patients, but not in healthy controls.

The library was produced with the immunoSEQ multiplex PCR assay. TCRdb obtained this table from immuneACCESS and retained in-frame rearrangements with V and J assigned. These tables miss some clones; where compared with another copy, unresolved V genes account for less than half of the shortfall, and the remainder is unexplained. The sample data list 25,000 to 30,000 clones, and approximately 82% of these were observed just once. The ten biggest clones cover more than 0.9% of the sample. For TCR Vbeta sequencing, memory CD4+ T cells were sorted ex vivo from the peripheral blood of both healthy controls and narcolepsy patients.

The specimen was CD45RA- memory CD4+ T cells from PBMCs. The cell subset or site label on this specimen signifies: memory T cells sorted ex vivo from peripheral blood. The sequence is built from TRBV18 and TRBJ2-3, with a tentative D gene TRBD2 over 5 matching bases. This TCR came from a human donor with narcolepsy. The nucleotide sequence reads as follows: TGTGCCAGCTCACCACCGAGGGAAAACACAGATACGCAGTATTTT. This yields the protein CASSPPRENTDTQYF.